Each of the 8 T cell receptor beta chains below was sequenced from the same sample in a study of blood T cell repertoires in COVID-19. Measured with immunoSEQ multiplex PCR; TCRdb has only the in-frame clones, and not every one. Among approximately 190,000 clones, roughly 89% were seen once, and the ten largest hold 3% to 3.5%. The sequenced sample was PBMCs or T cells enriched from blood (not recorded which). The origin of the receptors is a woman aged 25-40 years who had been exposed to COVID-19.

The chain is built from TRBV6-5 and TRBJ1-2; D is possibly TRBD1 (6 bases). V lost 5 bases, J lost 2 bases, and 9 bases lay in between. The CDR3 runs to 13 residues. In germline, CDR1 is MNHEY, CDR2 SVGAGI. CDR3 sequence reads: CASSPTGNYGYTF. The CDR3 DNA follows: TGTGCCAGCAGTCCTACAGGGAACTATGGCTACACCTTC.

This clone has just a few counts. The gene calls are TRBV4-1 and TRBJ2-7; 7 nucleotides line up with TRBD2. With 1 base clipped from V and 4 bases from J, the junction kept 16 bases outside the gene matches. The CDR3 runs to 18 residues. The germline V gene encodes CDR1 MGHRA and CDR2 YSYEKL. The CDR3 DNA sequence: TGCGCCAGCAGCCAAGGCCCGGGGGGACCTGGGCGCCTTTACGAGCAGTACTTC. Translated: CASSQGPGGPGRLYEQYF.

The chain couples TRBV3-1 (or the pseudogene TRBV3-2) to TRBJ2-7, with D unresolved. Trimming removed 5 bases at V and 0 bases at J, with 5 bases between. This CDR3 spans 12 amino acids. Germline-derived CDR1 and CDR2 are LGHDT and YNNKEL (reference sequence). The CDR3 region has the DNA TGTGCCAGCAGCGGCGGCTCCTACGAGCAGTACTTC. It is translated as CASSGGSYEQYF.

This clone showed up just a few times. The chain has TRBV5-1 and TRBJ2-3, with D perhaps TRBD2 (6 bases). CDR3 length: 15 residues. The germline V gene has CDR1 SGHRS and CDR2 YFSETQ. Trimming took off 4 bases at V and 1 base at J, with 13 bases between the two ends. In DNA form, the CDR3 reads TGCGCCAGCAGCCCCGGACGGAGGGGCACAGATACGCAGTATTTT. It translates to CASSPGRRGTDTQYF.

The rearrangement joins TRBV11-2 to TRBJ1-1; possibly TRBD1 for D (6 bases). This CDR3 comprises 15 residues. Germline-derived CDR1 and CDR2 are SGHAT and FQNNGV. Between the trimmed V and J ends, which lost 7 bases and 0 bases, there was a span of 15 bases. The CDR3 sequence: CASKSGGTMNTEAFF. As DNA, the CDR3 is TGTGCCAGCAAATCGGGGGGGACAATGAACACTGAAGCTTTCTTT. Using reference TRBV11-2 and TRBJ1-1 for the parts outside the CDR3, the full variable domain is EAGVAQSPRYKIIEKRQSVAFWCNPISGHATLYWYQQILGQGPKLLIQFQNNGVVDDSQLPKDRFSAERLKGVDSTLKIQPAKLEDSAVYLCASKSGGTMNTEAFFGQGTRLTVV.

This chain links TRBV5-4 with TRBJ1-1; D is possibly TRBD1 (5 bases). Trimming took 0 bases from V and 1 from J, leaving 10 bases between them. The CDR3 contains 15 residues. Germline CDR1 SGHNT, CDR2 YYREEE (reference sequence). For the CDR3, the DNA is TGTGCCAGCAGCTTGGATCAGGGCAGGAACACTGAAGCTTTCTTT. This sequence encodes CASSLDQGRNTEAFF.

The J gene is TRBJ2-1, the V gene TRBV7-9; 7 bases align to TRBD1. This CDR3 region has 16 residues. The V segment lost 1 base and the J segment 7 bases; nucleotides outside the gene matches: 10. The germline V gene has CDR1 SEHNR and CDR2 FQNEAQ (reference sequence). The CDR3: CASSLEPGLQGNEQFF. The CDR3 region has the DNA TGTGCCAGCAGCTTAGAGCCCGGCTTACAGGGGAATGAGCAGTTCTTC.

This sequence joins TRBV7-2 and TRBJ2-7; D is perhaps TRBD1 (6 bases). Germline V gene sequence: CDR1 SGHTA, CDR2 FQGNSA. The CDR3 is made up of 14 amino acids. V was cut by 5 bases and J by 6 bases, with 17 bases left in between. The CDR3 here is CASSPEQGNREQYF. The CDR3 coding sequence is TGTGCCAGCAGCCCGGAACAGGGAAACCGCGAGCAGTACTTC.